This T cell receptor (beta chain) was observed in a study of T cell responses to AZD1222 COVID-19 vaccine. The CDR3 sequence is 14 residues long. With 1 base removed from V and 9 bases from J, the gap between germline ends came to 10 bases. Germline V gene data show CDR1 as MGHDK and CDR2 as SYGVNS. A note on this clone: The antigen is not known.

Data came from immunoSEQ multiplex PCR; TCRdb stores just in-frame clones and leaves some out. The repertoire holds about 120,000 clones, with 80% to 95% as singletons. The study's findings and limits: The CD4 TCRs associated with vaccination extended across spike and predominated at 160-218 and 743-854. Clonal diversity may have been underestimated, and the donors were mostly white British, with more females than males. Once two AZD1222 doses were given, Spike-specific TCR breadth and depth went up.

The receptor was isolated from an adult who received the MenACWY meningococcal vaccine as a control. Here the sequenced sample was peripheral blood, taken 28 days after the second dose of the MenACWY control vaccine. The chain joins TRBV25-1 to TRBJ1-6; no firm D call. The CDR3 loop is CASSEWQVGSPLHF. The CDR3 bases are TGTGCCAGCAGTGAATGGCAGGTTGGTTCACCCCTCCACTTT.